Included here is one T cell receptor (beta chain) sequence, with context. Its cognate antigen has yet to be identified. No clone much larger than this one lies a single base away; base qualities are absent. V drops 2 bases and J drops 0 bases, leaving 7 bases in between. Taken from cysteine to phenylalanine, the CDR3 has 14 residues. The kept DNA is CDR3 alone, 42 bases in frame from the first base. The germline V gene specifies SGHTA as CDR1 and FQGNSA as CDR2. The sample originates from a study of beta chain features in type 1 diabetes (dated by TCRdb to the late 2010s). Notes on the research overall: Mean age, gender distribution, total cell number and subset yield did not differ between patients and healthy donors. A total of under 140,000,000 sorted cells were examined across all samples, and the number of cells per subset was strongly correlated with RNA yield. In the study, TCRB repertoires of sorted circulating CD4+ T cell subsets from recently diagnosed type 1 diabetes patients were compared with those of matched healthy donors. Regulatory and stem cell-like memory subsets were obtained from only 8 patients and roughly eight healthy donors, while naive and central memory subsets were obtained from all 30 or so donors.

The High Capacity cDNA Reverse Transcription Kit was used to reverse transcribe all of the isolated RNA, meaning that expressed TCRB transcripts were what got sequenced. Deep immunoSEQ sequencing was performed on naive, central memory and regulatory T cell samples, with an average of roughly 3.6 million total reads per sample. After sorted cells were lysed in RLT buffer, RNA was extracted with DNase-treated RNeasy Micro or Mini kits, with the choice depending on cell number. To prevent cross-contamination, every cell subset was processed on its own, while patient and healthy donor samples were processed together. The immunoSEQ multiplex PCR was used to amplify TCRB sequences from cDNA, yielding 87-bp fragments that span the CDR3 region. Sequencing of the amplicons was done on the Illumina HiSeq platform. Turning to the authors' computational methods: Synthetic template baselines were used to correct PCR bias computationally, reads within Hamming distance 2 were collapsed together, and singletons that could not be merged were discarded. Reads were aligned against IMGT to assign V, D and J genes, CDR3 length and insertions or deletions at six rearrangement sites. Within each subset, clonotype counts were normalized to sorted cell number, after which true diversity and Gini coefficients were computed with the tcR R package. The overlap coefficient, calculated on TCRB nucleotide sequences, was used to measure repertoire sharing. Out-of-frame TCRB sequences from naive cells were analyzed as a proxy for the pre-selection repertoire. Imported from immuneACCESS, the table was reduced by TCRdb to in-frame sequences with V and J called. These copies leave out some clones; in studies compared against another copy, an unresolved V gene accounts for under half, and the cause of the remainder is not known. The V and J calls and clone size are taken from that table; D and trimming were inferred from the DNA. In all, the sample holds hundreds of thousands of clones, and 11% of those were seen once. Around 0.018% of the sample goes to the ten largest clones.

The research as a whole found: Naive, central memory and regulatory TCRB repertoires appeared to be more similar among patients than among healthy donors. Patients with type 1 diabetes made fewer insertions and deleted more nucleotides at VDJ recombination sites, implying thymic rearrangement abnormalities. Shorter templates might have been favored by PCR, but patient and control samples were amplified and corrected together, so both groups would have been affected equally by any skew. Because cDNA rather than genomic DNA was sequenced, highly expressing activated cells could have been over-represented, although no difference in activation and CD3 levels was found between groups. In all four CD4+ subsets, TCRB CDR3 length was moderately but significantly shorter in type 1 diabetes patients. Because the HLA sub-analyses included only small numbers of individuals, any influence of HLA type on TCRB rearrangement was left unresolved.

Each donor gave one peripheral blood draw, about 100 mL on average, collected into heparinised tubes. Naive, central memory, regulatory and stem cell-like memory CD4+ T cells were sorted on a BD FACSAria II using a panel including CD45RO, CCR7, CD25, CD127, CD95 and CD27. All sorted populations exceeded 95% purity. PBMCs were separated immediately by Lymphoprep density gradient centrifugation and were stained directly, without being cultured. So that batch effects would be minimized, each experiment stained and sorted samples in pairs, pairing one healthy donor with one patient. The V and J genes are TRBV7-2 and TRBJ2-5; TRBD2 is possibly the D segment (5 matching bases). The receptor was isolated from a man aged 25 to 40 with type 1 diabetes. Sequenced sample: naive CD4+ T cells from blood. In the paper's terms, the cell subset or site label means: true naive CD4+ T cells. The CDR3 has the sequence CASSLPGYQETQYF. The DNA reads TGTGCCAGCAGCTTACCGGGGTACCAAGAGACCCAGTACTTC. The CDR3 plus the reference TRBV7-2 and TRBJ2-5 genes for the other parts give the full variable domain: GAGVSQSPSNKVTEKGKDVELRCDPISGHTALYWYRQSLGQGLEFLIYFQGNSAPDKSGLPSDRFSAERTGGSVSTLTIQRTQQEDSAVYLCASSLPGYQETQYFGPGTRLLVL.